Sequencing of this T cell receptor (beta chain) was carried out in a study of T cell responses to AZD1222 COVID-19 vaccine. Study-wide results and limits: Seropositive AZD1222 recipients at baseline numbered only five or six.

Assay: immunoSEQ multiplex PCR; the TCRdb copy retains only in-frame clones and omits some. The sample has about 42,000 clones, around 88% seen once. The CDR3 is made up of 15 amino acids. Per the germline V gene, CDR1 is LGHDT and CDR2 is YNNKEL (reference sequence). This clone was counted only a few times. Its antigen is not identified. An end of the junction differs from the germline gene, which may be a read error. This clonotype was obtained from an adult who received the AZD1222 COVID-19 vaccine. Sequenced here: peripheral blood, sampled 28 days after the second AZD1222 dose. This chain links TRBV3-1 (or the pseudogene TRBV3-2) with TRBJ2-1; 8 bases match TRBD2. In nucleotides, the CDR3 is TGTGCCAGCACCCAAGGAGCGGGGGCATACAATGAGCAGTTCTTC. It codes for CASTQGAGAYNEQFF.